This record covers a single TCR beta chain. As originally analysed: The authors estimated nucleated cell counts from reference gene primer amplification. Sequenced by immunoSEQ multiplex PCR; TCRdb stores in-frame clones only, minus some. V, J and clone size reflect that table, while D and trimming were determined from the DNA. The sample has 300,000 to 350,000 clones; over 85% are singletons. The data were obtained in a study of blood T cell repertoires in COVID-19. The wider study: Specimens from acute and convalescent COVID-19 originated in the United States, Italy and Spain. Sample material is recorded as cDNA or gDNA derived from T cells, B-cell-depleted T cells, or PBMCs.

The V and J ends lost 6 bases and 5 bases respectively, with 8 bases between them. The CDR3 has 11 amino acids. The rearrangement joins TRBV12-3 or TRBV12-4 to TRBJ2-7; a weak D match, TRBD2 (6 bases). The receptor comes from a woman aged 60-70 years with COVID-19, enrolled during active disease. The sequenced sample consisted of peripheral blood. The CDR3 DNA reads as TGTGCCAGCAGCCGCGGGGACGAGCAGTACTTC. Residues: CASSRGDEQYF.